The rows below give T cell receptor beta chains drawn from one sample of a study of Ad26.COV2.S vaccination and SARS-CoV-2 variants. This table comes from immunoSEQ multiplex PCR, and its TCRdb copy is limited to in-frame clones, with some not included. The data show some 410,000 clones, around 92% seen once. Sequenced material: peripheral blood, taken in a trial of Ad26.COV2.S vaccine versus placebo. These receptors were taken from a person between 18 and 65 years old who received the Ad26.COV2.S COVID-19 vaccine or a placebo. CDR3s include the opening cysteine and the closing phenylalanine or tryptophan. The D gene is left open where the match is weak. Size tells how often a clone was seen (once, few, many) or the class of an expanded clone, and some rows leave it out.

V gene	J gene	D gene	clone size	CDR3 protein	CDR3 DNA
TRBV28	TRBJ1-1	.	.	CASSLWTTQKTEAFF	TGTGCCAGCAGTTTATGGACTACCCAGAAGACTGAAGCTTTCTTT
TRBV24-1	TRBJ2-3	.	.	CATSEPLVSGTLSTDTQYF	TGTGCCACCAGTGAACCCTTGGTAAGTGGGACCCTTAGCACAGATACGCAGTATTTT
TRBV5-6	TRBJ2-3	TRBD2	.	CASSFLTSGGPAGDTQYF	TGTGCCAGCAGCTTCTTGACTAGCGGGGGCCCCGCGGGAGATACGCAGTATTTT
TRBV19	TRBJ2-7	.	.	CASSIRRGTNYEQYF	TGTGCCAGTAGTATACGGCGGGGCACGAACTACGAGCAGTACTTC
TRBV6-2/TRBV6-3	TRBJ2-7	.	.	CASSYSGEQYF	TGTGCCAGCAGTTACTCAGGCGAGCAGTACTTC
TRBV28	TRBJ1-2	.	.	CASSMRSGYTF	TGTGCCAGCAGTATGAGGAGTGGCTACACCTTC
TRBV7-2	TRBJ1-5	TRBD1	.	CASSPRVGGRNQPQHF	TGTGCCAGCAGCCCCCGTGTAGGGGGCCGAAATCAGCCCCAGCATTTT
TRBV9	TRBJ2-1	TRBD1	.	CASSPRQGNNEQFF	TGTGCCAGCAGCCCAAGACAGGGGAACAATGAGCAGTTCTTC
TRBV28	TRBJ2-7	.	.	CASSLIGGISSYEQYF	TGTGCCAGCAGTTTAATTGGGGGCATTAGCTCCTACGAGCAGTACTTC
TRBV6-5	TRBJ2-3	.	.	CASSSYSADTQYF	TGTGCCAGCAGTTCATACTCGGCGGATACGCAGTATTTT
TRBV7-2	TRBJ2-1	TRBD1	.	CASSLVVDRGFNEQFF	TGTGCCAGCAGCTTAGTTGTGGACAGGGGGTTCAATGAGCAGTTCTTC
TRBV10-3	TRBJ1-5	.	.	CAIRSGNLNQPQHF	TGTGCCATTCGCTCAGGGAACCTCAATCAGCCCCAGCATTTT
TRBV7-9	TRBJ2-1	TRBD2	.	CASSFPGLAGGYNEQFF	TGTGCCAGCAGTTTCCCGGGACTAGCGGGGGGTTACAATGAGCAGTTCTTC
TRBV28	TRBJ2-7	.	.	CASSPYRDGSYEQYF	TGTGCCAGCAGTCCATATCGGGACGGATCCTACGAGCAGTACTTC
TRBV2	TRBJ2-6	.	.	CASSDGGTAGANVLTF	TGTGCCAGCAGTGATGGGGGGACAGCTGGGGCCAACGTCCTGACTTTC
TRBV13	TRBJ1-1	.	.	CASSLGRGAEAFF	TGTGCCAGCAGCTTAGGCAGAGGGGCTGAAGCTTTCTTT
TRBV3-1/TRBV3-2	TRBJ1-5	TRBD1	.	CASSLRTGSNEPQHF	TGTGCCAGCAGCCTTCGGACAGGGAGCAATGAGCCCCAGCATTTT
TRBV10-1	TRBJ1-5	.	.	CASSEPEGNYSNQPQHF	TGCGCCAGCAGTGAGCCCGAAGGGAACTATAGCAATCAGCCCCAGCATTTT
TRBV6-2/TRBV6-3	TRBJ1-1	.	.	CASSGMRTPGALNTEAFF	TGTGCCAGCAGTGGGATGAGGACCCCGGGAGCCCTTAACACTGAAGCTTTCTTT
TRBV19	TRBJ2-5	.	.	CASSRQDEQETQYF	TGTGCCAGTAGCCGACAAGACGAGCAAGAGACCCAGTACTTC
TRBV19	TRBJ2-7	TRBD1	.	CASSPTGPYEQYF	TGTGCCAGTAGTCCGACAGGGCCCTACGAGCAGTACTTC
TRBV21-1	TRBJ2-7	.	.	CASSKGRTATSYEQYF	TGTGCCAGCAGCAAAGGGCGGACGGCAACTTCCTACGAGCAGTACTTC
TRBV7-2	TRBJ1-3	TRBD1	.	CASSLGWGQGTSGNTIYF	TGTGCCAGCAGCTTAGGGTGGGGACAGGGGACCTCTGGAAACACCATATATTTT
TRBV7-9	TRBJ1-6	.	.	CASGGTYNSPLHF	TGTGCCAGCGGGGGTACCTATAATTCACCCCTCCACTTT
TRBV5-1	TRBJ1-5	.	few	CASSLARGRDSNQPQHF	TGCGCCAGCAGCTTGGCTCGGGGGAGGGACAGCAATCAGCCCCAGCATTTT
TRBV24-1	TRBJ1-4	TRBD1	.	CATSETGTGLFF	TGTGCCACCAGTGAAACCGGGACAGGTCTGTTTTTT
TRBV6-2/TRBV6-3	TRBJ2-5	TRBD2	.	CASSYWGGETQYF	TGTGCCAGCAGTTACTGGGGGGGAGAGACCCAGTACTTC
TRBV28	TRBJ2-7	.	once	CVSGVGTTAGYEQYF	TGTGTCTCCGGTGTCGGGACAACTGCAGGCTACGAGCAGTACTTC
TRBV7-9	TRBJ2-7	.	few	CASSLKVGESYEQYF	TGTGCCAGCAGCCTAAAAGTAGGGGAATCCTACGAGCAGTACTTC
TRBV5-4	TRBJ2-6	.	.	CASSSQGSGANVLTF	TGTGCCAGCAGCTCGCAGGGGTCTGGGGCCAACGTCCTGACTTTC
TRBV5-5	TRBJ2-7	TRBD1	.	CASSWGQSYEQYF	TGTGCCAGCAGCTGGGGACAGTCCTACGAGCAGTACTTC
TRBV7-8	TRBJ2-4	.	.	CASSFGTGKGNIQYF	TGTGCCAGCAGCTTCGGTACAGGGAAGGGTAACATTCAGTACTTC
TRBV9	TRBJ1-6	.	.	CASSVTGEGSPLHF	TGTGCCAGCAGCGTAACAGGAGAGGGTTCACCCCTCCACTTT
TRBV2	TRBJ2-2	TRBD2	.	CASSGLAGITGELFF	TGTGCCAGCAGTGGGCTAGCGGGAATCACCGGGGAGCTGTTTTTT
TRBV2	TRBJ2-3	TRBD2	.	CASSDAPAGRGGPTQYF	TGTGCCAGCAGTGATGCCCCCGCGGGGCGGGGGGGTCCTACGCAGTATTTT
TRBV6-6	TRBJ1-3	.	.	CASRLPDNSGNTIYF	TGTGCCAGCAGGTTACCGGACAACTCTGGAAACACCATATATTTT
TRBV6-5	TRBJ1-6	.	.	CASTRQSWYNSPLHF	TGTGCCAGCACCCGACAATCTTGGTATAATTCACCCCTCCACTTT
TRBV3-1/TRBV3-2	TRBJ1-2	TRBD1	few	CASSQPPGQGTDGYTF	TGTGCCAGCAGCCAACCGCCGGGACAGGGTACGGATGGCTACACCTTC
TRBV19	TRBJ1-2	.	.	CASIQGGYGYTF	TGTGCCAGTATACAGGGTGGATATGGCTACACCTTC
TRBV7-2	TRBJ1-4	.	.	CASSLGNREKLFF	TGTGCCAGCAGCTTAGGTAACCGAGAAAAACTGTTTTTT
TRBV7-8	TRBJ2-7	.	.	CASSPGTYLGEQYF	TGTGCCAGCAGCCCTGGGACTTACCTGGGGGAGCAGTACTTC
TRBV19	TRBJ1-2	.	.	CASSASGLEGYGYTF	TGTGCCAGTAGTGCCTCAGGGCTAGAAGGCTATGGCTACACCTTC
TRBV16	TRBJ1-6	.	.	CASTWDNGNSPLHF	TGTGCCAGCACTTGGGACAATGGTAATTCACCCCTCCACTTT
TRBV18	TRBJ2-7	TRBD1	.	CASSPTTGSTYEQYF	TGTGCCAGCTCACCAACGACAGGGTCTACGTACGAGCAGTACTTC
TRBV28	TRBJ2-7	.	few	CASSLGHFEEQYF	TGTGCCAGCAGTCTGGGGCATTTTGAGGAGCAGTACTTC
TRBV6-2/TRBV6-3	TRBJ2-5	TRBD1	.	CASSTGGGETQYF	TGTGCCAGCAGTACAGGGGGCGGAGAGACCCAGTACTTC
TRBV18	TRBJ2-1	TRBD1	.	CASSAGQGASPQAYEQFF	TGTGCCAGCTCCGCGGGACAGGGGGCATCCCCACAGGCCTATGAGCAGTTCTTC
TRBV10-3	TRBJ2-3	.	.	CAISVKMLADTQYF	TGTGCCATCAGTGTTAAAATGCTAGCAGATACGCAGTATTTT
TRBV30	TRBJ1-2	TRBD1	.	CAWSHRAGGSYGYTF	TGTGCCTGGAGCCACCGGGCAGGGGGGTCCTATGGCTACACCTTC
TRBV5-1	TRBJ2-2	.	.	CASDPGPGVRGELFF	TGCGCCAGCGACCCGGGGCCAGGGGTCCGCGGGGAGCTGTTTTTT
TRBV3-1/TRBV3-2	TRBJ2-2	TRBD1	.	CASSQSPLGQGNTGELFF	TGTGCCAGCAGCCAATCCCCGTTGGGACAGGGTAACACCGGGGAGCTGTTTTTT
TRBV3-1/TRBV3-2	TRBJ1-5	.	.	CASSQEQYQPQHF	TGTGCCAGCAGCCAAGAACAATATCAGCCCCAGCATTTT
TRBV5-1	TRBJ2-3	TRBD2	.	CASSLAPGLAGDGDTQYF	TGCGCCAGCAGCTTGGCTCCCGGACTAGCGGGGGATGGAGATACGCAGTATTTT
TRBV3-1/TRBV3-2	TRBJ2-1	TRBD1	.	CASSPRGQGEQFF	TGTGCCAGCAGCCCCAGGGGGCAGGGTGAGCAGTTCTTC
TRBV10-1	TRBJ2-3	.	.	CASSELSTSTDTQYF	TGCGCCAGCAGTGAGTTGTCTACTAGCACAGATACGCAGTATTTT
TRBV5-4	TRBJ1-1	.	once	CASSLGGKGTEAFF	TGTGCCAGCAGCCTGGGAGGAAAGGGGACTGAAGCTTTCTTT
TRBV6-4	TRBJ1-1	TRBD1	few	CASSPGGGGHTEAFF	TGTGCCAGCAGCCCCGGGGGAGGGGGCCACACTGAAGCTTTCTTT
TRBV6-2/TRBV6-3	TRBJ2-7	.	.	CASSYSPHYEQYF	TGTGCCAGCAGTTACTCCCCCCATTACGAGCAGTACTTC